These 28 T cell receptor beta chains were all obtained from the same sample, sequenced in a study of T cell clones after liver transplantation. The method was immunoSEQ multiplex PCR; TCRdb's version includes in-frame clones alone and lacks a portion of them. This table holds under 20,000 clones, 88% found once. Sequenced here: CD8+ T cells from blood, sampled before liver transplant. These receptors all stem from a human donor who received a liver transplant.

The CDR3 DNA follows: TGTGCCAGCAGCTTACCGGGACAGGGGTTGGGAGAGACCCAGTACTTC. Encoded protein: CASSLPGQGLGETQYF. V gene TRBV7-2 combines with J gene TRBJ2-5; 10 bases fit TRBD1. This CDR3 is built from 16 residues. CDR1 SGHTA and CDR2 FQGNSA come from the germline V gene. The J segment lost 4 bases and the V segment lost 2 bases, leaving 7 bases of the junction unmatched.

V is TRBV19 and J is TRBJ1-5; D is unclear. This CDR3 region has 17 residues. Germline V gene sequence: CDR1 LNHDA, CDR2 SQIVND (reference sequence). With 3 bases removed from V and 4 bases from J, the gap between germline ends came to 19 bases. CDR3: CASSMGSGLLGNQPQHF. Here the CDR3 DNA reads TGTGCCAGTAGTATGGGGTCCGGGCTCCTTGGGAATCAGCCCCAGCATTTT.

The chain couples TRBV7-6 to TRBJ2-7; D is unclear. This CDR3 region has 16 residues. V lost 0 bases and J lost 0, with 12 bases in between. Germline V lookup: CDR1 SGHVS, CDR2 FNYEAQ. The CDR3 nucleotides read TGTGCCAGCAGCTTAGCCCGCCAGAAGAGCTCCTACGAGCAGTACTTC. Its protein product is CASSLARQKSSYEQYF.

A few counts support this clone. The J gene is TRBJ1-5, the V gene TRBV19; no firm D call. The germline CDR1 and CDR2 sequences are LNHDA and SQIVND (reference sequence). CDR3 length equals 13 residues. V was pared by 8 bases and J by 0 bases, with 8 bases between. CDR3 bases: TGTGCCAGTGGTTTCAATAGCAATCAGCCCCAGCATTTT. Translation: CASGFNSNQPQHF.

The V and J genes are TRBV10-1 and TRBJ2-5; tentative D call: TRBD2 (6 bases). Between the trimmed V and J ends, which lost 4 bases and 5 bases, there was a span of 8 bases. Germline V lookup: CDR1 WNHNN, CDR2 SYGVQD (reference sequence). The CDR3 extends over 12 amino acids. In DNA form, the CDR3 reads TGCGCCAGCAGTGCAAGCGGGGAGACCCAGTACTTC. This sequence encodes CASSASGETQYF.

This clone showed up just once. CDR3 sequence reads: CASSLVQTNTGELFF. CDR3 nucleotides: TGTGCCAGCAGCTTGGTGCAGACGAACACCGGGGAGCTGTTTTTT. The chain uses TRBV5-4 and TRBJ2-2, with D unresolved. The CDR3 has 15 residues. Trimming took 0 bases from V and 0 from J, leaving 6 bases between them. Germline CDR1 SGHNT, CDR2 YYREEE (reference sequence).

The V gene is TRBV4-3, the J gene TRBJ2-2; TRBD2 aligns across 11 bases. The CDR3 has 19 amino acids. Trimming at V came to 0 bases and at J to 7 bases, leaving 13 bases not matched to a gene. Germline values: CDR1 LGHNA, CDR2 YSLEER. CDR3 region: CASSQDLLAGGLQDGELFF. CDR3 sequence (DNA): TGCGCCAGCAGCCAAGACTTGCTAGCGGGAGGATTGCAGGACGGGGAGCTGTTTTTT.

The gene calls are TRBV27 and TRBJ2-7; the D gene is possibly TRBD1 (5 bases). The CDR3 length is 14 residues. Germline CDR1 MNHEY, CDR2 SMNVEV (reference sequence). Trimming took 3 bases from V and 4 from J, leaving 13 bases between them. The CDR3 protein is CASSFGLPGYEQYF. DNA for the CDR3: TGTGCCAGCAGTTTCGGTCTGCCAGGGTACGAGCAGTACTTC.

By its share, this clone is medium-sized. The J gene is TRBJ1-2, the V gene TRBV2; D may be TRBD1 (5 bases). The CDR3 is made up of 17 amino acids. Germline V CDR1 and CDR2: SNHLY, FYNNEI. Trimming stripped 8 bases from V and 4 bases from J, with 26 bases between. The CDR3 reads CASHEILARQGPYGYTF. The CDR3 DNA sequence: TGTGCCAGCCACGAAATTCTTGCCCGGCAGGGCCCCTATGGCTACACCTTC. The variable domain in full, with the rest retrieved from reference TRBV2 and TRBJ1-2, is EPEVTQTPSHQVTQMGQEVILRCVPISNHLYFYWYRQILGQKVEFLVSFYNNEISEKSEIFDDQFSVERPDGSNFTLKIRSTKLEDSAMYFCASHEILARQGPYGYTFGSGTRLTVV.

This clone is a singleton in its sample. In nucleotides, the CDR3 is TGCAGCGTTGGCCGGACAGGGGACCCTTCCTATGGCTACACCTTC. Residues: CSVGRTGDPSYGYTF. The rearrangement joins TRBV29-1 to TRBJ1-2, with 9 bases aligning to TRBD1. Trimming at V came to 4 bases and at J to 4 bases, leaving 10 bases not matched to a gene. This CDR3 has 15 amino acids. CDR1 SQVTM and CDR2 ANQGSEA come from the germline V gene.

This chain links TRBV27 with TRBJ1-1; D possibly corresponds to TRBD1 (5 bases). The length of the CDR3 is 15 residues. Between the trimmed V and J ends, which lost 2 bases and 5 bases, there was a span of 15 bases. Germline V CDR1 and CDR2: MNHEY, SMNVEV (reference sequence). The CDR3 nucleotides are TGTGCCAGCAGTTTAGGGGCAGGGTTTAGGACTGAAGCTTTCTTT. The encoded protein is CASSLGAGFRTEAFF.

V and J are TRBV10-2 and TRBJ2-7; TRBD2 matches 13 bases. CDR3 length: 15 amino acids. The germline V gene encodes CDR1 WSHSY and CDR2 SAAADI. Germline trimming cut 9 bases from V and 2 bases from J; bases unmatched to any gene: 7. The CDR3, as DNA: TGCGCCAGTTCTCCCGGACTAGCGGGAGCCTACGAGCAGTACTTC. Protein: CASSPGLAGAYEQYF.

The J gene is TRBJ2-1, the V gene TRBV28, with D unclear. Looked up from germline, CDR1 is MDHEN and CDR2 is SYDVKM. CDR3 size: 11 residues. V lost 5 bases to trimming and J lost 7 bases, with 6 bases between them. The CDR3 DNA reads as TGTGCCAGCAGTCAAAGTAATGAGCAGTTCTTC. Protein: CASSQSNEQFF. The full variable domain, its missing parts supplied by reference TRBV28 and TRBJ2-1, is DVKVTQSSRYLVKRTGEKVFLECVQDMDHENMFWYRQDPGLGLRLIYFSYDVKMKEKGDIPEGYSVSREKKERFSLILESASTNQTSMYLCASSQSNEQFFGPGTRLTVL.

This chain links TRBV28 with TRBJ2-1; D uncertain. Germline CDR1 MDHEN, CDR2 SYDVKM. This CDR3 comprises 16 residues. The V end was cut by 5 bases, the J end by 7 bases, with 21 bases between. The CDR3 region is CASSPTTPYFMNEQFF. CDR3 coding DNA: TGTGCCAGCAGTCCGACCACACCCTACTTTATGAATGAGCAGTTCTTC.

This sequence joins TRBV6-6 and TRBJ2-2, with 10 bases fitting TRBD2. The CDR3 totals 15 residues. Germline V gene sequence: CDR1 MNHNY, CDR2 SVGAGI (reference sequence). J lost 5 bases, V lost 6 bases, and 6 bases had no gene match. The CDR3, as DNA: TGTGCCAGCAGCCTACCGGGACTAGCGACCGGGGAGCTGTTTTTT. Protein product: CASSLPGLATGELFF.

The chain recombines TRBV27 with TRBJ2-7; possibly TRBD2 for D (5 bases). The CDR3 covers 14 residues. Per the germline V gene, CDR1 is MNHEY and CDR2 is SMNVEV (reference sequence). The ends were cut back, 7 bases at V and 4 bases at J, with 17 bases in the middle. The CDR3 protein is CASKEAGIGYEQYF. For the CDR3, the DNA is TGTGCCAGCAAGGAGGCAGGCATCGGATACGAGCAGTACTTC.

The chain combines TRBV13 with TRBJ2-1, with D possibly TRBD2 on 5 matching bases. Germline CDR1 PRHDT, CDR2 FYEKMQ (reference sequence). The CDR3 runs 12 residues. Deletions cut 7 bases from V and 7 bases from J, with 11 bases between. The CDR3 spells CASTGLGNEQFF. The CDR3 region has the DNA TGTGCCAGCACGGGATTAGGGAATGAGCAGTTCTTC.

The rearrangement uses TRBV4-3 and TRBJ2-7; D gene ambiguous. V was cut by 0 bases and J by 1 base, with 10 bases left in between. This CDR3 comprises 15 residues. Germline values: CDR1 LGHNA, CDR2 YSLEER. The DNA for the CDR3 is TGCGCCAGCAGCCAAGACTTTGACTTGTCCTACGAGCAGTACTTC. Its translation is CASSQDFDLSYEQYF.

This clone came up a few times. J is TRBJ2-7 and V is TRBV7-9; perhaps TRBD1 as D (6 bases). The CDR3 totals 14 residues. The V gene's germline CDR1 is SEHNR and CDR2 FQNEAQ (reference sequence). V was trimmed by 4 bases and J by 2 bases, leaving 12 bases between them. The CDR3 DNA reads as TGTGCCAGCAGCTACCGACAGGCTCCCTACGAGCAGTACTTC. Amino acid sequence: CASSYRQAPYEQYF.

The chain is built from TRBV6-1 and TRBJ2-2, with D unclear. The CDR3 runs 14 residues. The germline V and J ends were trimmed by 1 base and 6 bases, with 9 bases remaining between them. Germline lookup yields CDR1 MNHNS and CDR2 SASEGT. Here the CDR3 DNA reads TGTGCCAGCAGTGAAGTGGGCAGCCCCGGGGAGCTGTTTTTT. This gives the protein CASSEVGSPGELFF.

In its sample, this clone was seen once. The V call is TRBV27, the J call TRBJ2-7; D gene unclear. From germline, CDR1 is MNHEY and CDR2 SMNVEV (reference sequence). The CDR3 is made up of 15 amino acids. Trimming took 3 bases from V and 0 from J, leaving 12 bases between them. CDR3 sequence: CASSFSGPSSYEQYF. Here the CDR3 DNA reads TGTGCCAGCAGTTTCTCTGGACCTAGCTCCTACGAGCAGTACTTC.

J is TRBJ2-3 and V is TRBV27; D may be TRBD2 (6 bases). Trimming left V 4 bases short and J 4 bases short, with 9 bases between. Germline CDR1 and CDR2: MNHEY and SMNVEV (reference sequence). The CDR3 is made up of 13 amino acids. CDR3 bases: TGTGCCAGCAGTTGGGCGGGACCAGATACGCAGTATTTT. This encodes CASSWAGPDTQYF.

The genes are TRBV20-1 and TRBJ2-1, with D unclear. Germline lookup yields CDR1 DFQATT and CDR2 SNEGSKA (reference sequence). The V end was cut by 6 bases, the J end by 6 bases, with 6 bases between. The CDR3 runs 10 residues. DNA for the CDR3: TGCAGTGCCCGGCCCAATGAGCAGTTCTTC. Its protein is CSARPNEQFF.

This rearrangement joins TRBV4-3 to TRBJ1-2; tentatively, D is TRBD1 (5 bases). The length of the CDR3 is 13 residues. CDR1 and CDR2 from the germline V gene are LGHNA and YSLEER. V was clipped by 1 base and J by 3 bases, with 6 bases between them. CDR3 region: CASSQGGDYGYTF. CDR3 nucleotides: TGCGCCAGCAGCCAAGGGGGGGACTATGGCTACACCTTC.

The CDR3 coding sequence is TGTGCCAGCAGCTTGGACAGGGGGCTCGAGCAGCCCCAGCATTTT. Amino acid sequence: CASSLDRGLEQPQHF. The V call is TRBV11-2, the J call TRBJ1-5; 11 positions agree with TRBD1. Trimming removed 3 bases from V and 7 bases from J; junction bases left unmatched: 5. The CDR3 runs 15 residues. Looked up from germline, CDR1 is SGHAT and CDR2 is FQNNGV.

The chain employs TRBV29-1 and TRBJ1-2; 8 bases are a match to TRBD1. The CDR3 is 16 amino acids. Trimming took 1 base from V and 0 from J; bases not matched to a gene: 7. Looked up from germline, CDR1 is SQVTM and CDR2 is ANQGSEA. CDR3 amino acids: CSVEGLDRESNYGYTF. The CDR3 nucleotides read TGCAGCGTTGAAGGGTTGGACAGGGAGTCTAACTATGGCTACACCTTC.

The chain recombines TRBV28 with TRBJ1-5, with 8 bases that match TRBD1. Trimming cost V 11 bases and J 6 bases; bases outside gene matches: 12. The CDR3 spans 14 residues. Germline V CDR1 and CDR2: MDHEN, SYDVKM. In DNA form, the CDR3 reads TGTGCCGCTCGAGGGGGGACAGGTATTCAGCCCCAGCATTTT. Its translation: CAARGGTGIQPQHF.

The chain carries TRBV7-4 and TRBJ2-6; 8 bases agree with TRBD1. The CDR3 length is 19 residues. Germline CDR1 is SGHVT and CDR2 is SQSDAQ. The trim removed 6 bases at V and 0 bases at J, leaving 13 bases unmatched. CDR3 amino acids: CASSHNWAGGLSGANVLTF. In nucleotides, the CDR3 is TGTGCCAGCAGTCACAATTGGGCAGGGGGCCTCTCTGGGGCCAACGTCCTGACTTTC.